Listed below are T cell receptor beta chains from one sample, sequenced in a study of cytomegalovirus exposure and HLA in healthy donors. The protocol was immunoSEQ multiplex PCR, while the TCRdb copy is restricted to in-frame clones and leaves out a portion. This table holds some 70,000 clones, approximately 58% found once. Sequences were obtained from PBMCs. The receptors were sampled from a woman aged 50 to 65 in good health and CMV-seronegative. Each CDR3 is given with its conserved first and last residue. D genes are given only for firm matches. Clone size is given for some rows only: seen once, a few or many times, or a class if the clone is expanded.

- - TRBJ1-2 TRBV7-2 CASSLVRGGNYGYTF TGTGCCAGCAGCTTAGTCCGGGGGGGAAACTATGGCTACACCTTC
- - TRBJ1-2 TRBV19 CASSSTTGYGYTF TGTGCCAGTAGTTCAACCACCGGCTATGGCTACACCTTC
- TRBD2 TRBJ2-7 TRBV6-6 CASSLAGSGEQYF TGTGCCAGCAGCTTAGCGGGATCTGGCGAGCAGTACTTC
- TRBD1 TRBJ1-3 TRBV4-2 CASSQAYRGPGNTIYF TGTGCCAGCAGCCAAGCTTACAGGGGCCCTGGAAACACCATATATTTT
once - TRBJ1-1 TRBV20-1 CRVGGDTEAFF TGCAGGGTGGGGGGGGACACTGAAGCTTTCTTT
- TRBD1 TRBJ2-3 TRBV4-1 CASSQRLTGGPGYSTDTQYF TGCGCCAGCAGCCAACGACTAACAGGGGGTCCTGGTTATAGCACAGATACGCAGTATTTT
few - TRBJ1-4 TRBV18 CASSPTAIATNEKLFF TGTGCCAGCTCTCCAACCGCGATAGCAACTAATGAAAAACTGTTTTTT
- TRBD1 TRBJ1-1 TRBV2 CASSVEGALTEAFF TGTGCCAGCAGTGTAGAGGGGGCTCTCACTGAAGCTTTCTTT
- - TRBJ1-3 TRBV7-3 CASSLSPAGSSGNTIYF TGTGCCAGCAGCTTAAGCCCCGCGGGGAGCTCTGGAAACACCATATATTTT
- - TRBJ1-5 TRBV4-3 CASSQDGHKNQPQHF TGCGCCAGCAGCCAAGACGGACACAAGAATCAGCCCCAGCATTTT
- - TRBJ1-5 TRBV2 CASTSRTGIVQPQHF TGTGCCAGCACCTCCAGAACGGGTATAGTTCAGCCCCAGCATTTT
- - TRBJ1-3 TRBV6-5 CASSYVRGAGNTIYF TGTGCCAGCAGTTACGTCCGGGGGGCTGGAAACACCATATATTTT
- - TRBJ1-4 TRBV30 CAWSVVGEKLFF TGTGCCTGGAGTGTTGTCGGGGAAAAACTGTTTTTT
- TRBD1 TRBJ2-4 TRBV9 CASSVHRTGGAFRNLYF TGTGCCAGCAGCGTACACCGGACAGGGGGCGCATTTCGTAATCTGTACTTC
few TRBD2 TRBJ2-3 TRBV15 CATSGRASGGTDTQYF TGTGCCACCAGCGGGAGAGCTAGCGGCGGCACAGATACGCAGTATTTT
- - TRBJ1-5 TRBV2 CASQAQGNQPQHF TGTGCCAGCCAAGCCCAGGGGAATCAGCCCCAGCATTTT